This entry is about one T cell receptor beta chain. Its antigen is not identified. The CDR3 covers 13 residues. CDR1 and CDR2 (germline): MDHEN, SYDVKM. V lost 11 bases and J lost 1, with 9 bases in between. Repertoires were generated with immunoSEQ multiplex PCR, while TCRdb's copy carries only in-frame clones and drops some. The repertoire includes about 96,000 clones, roughly 88% of them detected once, and approximately 25% sits in the top ten. This sample was included in a study of T cell responses to AZD1222 COVID-19 vaccine. Study observations and caveats: Mapped onto spike, vaccine-associated CD4 TCRs spanned it and were dominant at 160-218 and 743-854. Receipt of two AZD1222 doses was followed by a rise in Spike-specific TCR breadth and depth. Donors in the cohort were predominantly white British and more often female, and clonal diversity was possibly underestimated.

The sample here was peripheral blood, taken on day 0 of AZD1222 vaccination. The chain combines TRBV28 with TRBJ2-6; D not resolved. The receptor was derived from an adult in good health. The CDR3 region is CACKGSGANVLTF. The CDR3 region has the DNA TGTGCCTGCAAAGGATCTGGGGCCAACGTCCTGACTTTC.